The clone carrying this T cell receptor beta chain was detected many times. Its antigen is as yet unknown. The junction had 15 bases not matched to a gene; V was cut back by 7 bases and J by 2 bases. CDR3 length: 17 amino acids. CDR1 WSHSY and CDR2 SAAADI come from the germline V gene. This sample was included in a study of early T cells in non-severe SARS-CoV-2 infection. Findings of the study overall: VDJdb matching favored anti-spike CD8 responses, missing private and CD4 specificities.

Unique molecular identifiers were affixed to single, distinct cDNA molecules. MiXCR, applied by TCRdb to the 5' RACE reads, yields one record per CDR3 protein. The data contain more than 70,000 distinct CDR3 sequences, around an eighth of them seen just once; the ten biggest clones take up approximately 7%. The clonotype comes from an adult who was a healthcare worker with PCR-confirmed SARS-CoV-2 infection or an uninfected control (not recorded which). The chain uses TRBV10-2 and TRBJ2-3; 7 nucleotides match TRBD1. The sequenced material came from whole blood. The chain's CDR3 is CASTILRTGKVTDTQYF. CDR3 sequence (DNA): TGCGCCAGCACCATCCTTCGGACAGGAAAGGTCACAGATACGCAGTATTTT.